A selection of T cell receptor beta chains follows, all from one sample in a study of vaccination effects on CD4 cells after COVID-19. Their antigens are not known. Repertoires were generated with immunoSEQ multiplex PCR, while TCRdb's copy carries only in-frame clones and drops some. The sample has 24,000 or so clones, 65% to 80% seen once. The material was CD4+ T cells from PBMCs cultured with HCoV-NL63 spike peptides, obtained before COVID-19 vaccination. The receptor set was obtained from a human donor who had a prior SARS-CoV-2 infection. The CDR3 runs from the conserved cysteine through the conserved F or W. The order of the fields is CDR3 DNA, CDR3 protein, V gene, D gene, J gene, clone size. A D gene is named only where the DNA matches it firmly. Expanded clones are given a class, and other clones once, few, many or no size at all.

CDR3 DNA: TGTGCCAGCAGTAGAACCCAGGGGGCGGTTTCTTTCTTT
CDR3 protein: CASSRTQGAVSFF
V gene: TRBV12-3/TRBV12-4
D gene: TRBD1
J gene: TRBJ1-1
clone size: .

CDR3 DNA: TGTGCCAGCGATAGCGGAGTTAACAATGAGCAGTTCTTC
CDR3 protein: CASDSGVNNEQFF
V gene: TRBV2
D gene: .
J gene: TRBJ2-1
clone size: .

CDR3 DNA: TGTGCCAGTAGTATTAACAACTATGGCTACACCTTC
CDR3 protein: CASSINNYGYTF
V gene: TRBV19
D gene: .
J gene: TRBJ1-2
clone size: .

CDR3 DNA: TGTGCCAGTAACAGGGGGCCTATCAATCAGCCCCAGCATTTT
CDR3 protein: CASNRGPINQPQHF
V gene: TRBV2
D gene: TRBD1
J gene: TRBJ1-5
clone size: .

CDR3 DNA: TGTGCTAGTGGTTTTTTACAGGGAACAGATACGCAGTATTTT
CDR3 protein: CASGFLQGTDTQYF
V gene: TRBV12-5
D gene: .
J gene: TRBJ2-3
clone size: .

CDR3 DNA: TGCGCCAGCAGCCAAATCCAGCCACACCGGGACAGTCCATACAATGAGCAGTTCTTC
CDR3 protein: CASSQIQPHRDSPYNEQFF
V gene: TRBV4-1
D gene: TRBD1
J gene: TRBJ2-1
clone size: .

CDR3 DNA: TGTGCCAGCAGCTTGACGACAGGGGTTGCGGAGACCCAGTACTTC
CDR3 protein: CASSLTTGVAETQYF
V gene: TRBV5-6
D gene: TRBD1
J gene: TRBJ2-5
clone size: .

CDR3 DNA: TGTGCCAGCAGCTTACGGCAGGGGCTCAATTCACCCCTCCACTTT
CDR3 protein: CASSLRQGLNSPLHF
V gene: TRBV11-1
D gene: .
J gene: TRBJ1-6
clone size: .

CDR3 DNA: TGTGCCAGCAGTGACTCGGACAACTATAATTCACCCCTCCACTTT
CDR3 protein: CASSDSDNYNSPLHF
V gene: TRBV6-4
D gene: .
J gene: TRBJ1-6
clone size: .

CDR3 DNA: TGTGCCAGCAGCCAACAGGTGACCTTGTACTTC
CDR3 protein: CASSQQVTLYF
V gene: TRBV3-1/TRBV3-2
D gene: .
J gene: TRBJ2-5
clone size: .

CDR3 DNA: TGCGCCAGCAGCCTCCTCTTTCCGGGGCTGGAGACCCAGTACTTC
CDR3 protein: CASSLLFPGLETQYF
V gene: TRBV4-1
D gene: .
J gene: TRBJ2-5
clone size: .

CDR3 DNA: TGTGCCAGCAGCTTTTTTACACGAGCGGCCACGCCCGGGGAGCTGTTTTTT
CDR3 protein: CASSFFTRAATPGELFF
V gene: TRBV7-4
D gene: .
J gene: TRBJ2-2
clone size: .

CDR3 DNA: TGTGCCAGCAGCCAAACGGGAGGGTACACTGAAGCTTTCTTT
CDR3 protein: CASSQTGGYTEAFF
V gene: TRBV4-2
D gene: .
J gene: TRBJ1-1
clone size: .

CDR3 DNA: TGTGCCAGCAGTCTGGCAGGAACTTACACCGGGGAGCTGTTTTTT
CDR3 protein: CASSLAGTYTGELFF
V gene: TRBV6-5
D gene: .
J gene: TRBJ2-2
clone size: .

CDR3 DNA: TGTGCCAGCAGTTTAAGTGGGCGCTACGAGCAGTACTTC
CDR3 protein: CASSLSGRYEQYF
V gene: TRBV12-3/TRBV12-4
D gene: .
J gene: TRBJ2-7
clone size: .

CDR3 DNA: TGTGCCAGCAGCTGGGACAGGGGGCTCTACGAGCAGTACTTC
CDR3 protein: CASSWDRGLYEQYF
V gene: TRBV5-5
D gene: TRBD1
J gene: TRBJ2-7
clone size: .

CDR3 DNA: TGCGCCAGCAGCCAAGGACACCTAGCGGGATTGATCTACGAGCAGTACTTC
CDR3 protein: CASSQGHLAGLIYEQYF
V gene: TRBV4-1
D gene: TRBD2
J gene: TRBJ2-7
clone size: .

CDR3 DNA: TGTGCCAGCTCACCAACAGGGGGCACCGATAATTCACCCCTCCACTTT
CDR3 protein: CASSPTGGTDNSPLHF
V gene: TRBV18
D gene: TRBD1
J gene: TRBJ1-6
clone size: once

CDR3 DNA: TGTGCCAGCTCACCTGACCGGACTTACAATGAGCAGTTCTTC
CDR3 protein: CASSPDRTYNEQFF
V gene: TRBV18
D gene: .
J gene: TRBJ2-1
clone size: .

CDR3 DNA: TGTGCCTGGAGTGGCGGGAGGGCCCCATACAATGAGCAGTTCTTC
CDR3 protein: CAWSGGRAPYNEQFF
V gene: TRBV30
D gene: TRBD2
J gene: TRBJ2-1
clone size: .

CDR3 DNA: TGCGCCAGCAGCTTACAGGGGACCAAAAACATTCAGTACTTC
CDR3 protein: CASSLQGTKNIQYF
V gene: TRBV5-1
D gene: TRBD1
J gene: TRBJ2-4
clone size: many

CDR3 DNA: TGTGCCAGCAGCTCCGGTGAGACCCAGTACTTC
CDR3 protein: CASSSGETQYF
V gene: TRBV7-3
D gene: .
J gene: TRBJ2-5
clone size: .

CDR3 DNA: TGTGCCAGCAGCTTGTCAGCAGGCTACTACGAGCAGTACTTC
CDR3 protein: CASSLSAGYYEQYF
V gene: TRBV7-8
D gene: .
J gene: TRBJ2-7
clone size: .

CDR3 DNA: TGTGCCAGCAGCGCCGCCATGTCCTATACGCAGTATTTT
CDR3 protein: CASSAAMSYTQYF
V gene: TRBV9
D gene: .
J gene: TRBJ2-3
clone size: .